Presented here are 31 T cell receptor beta chains from one specimen sequenced in a study of blood T cell repertoires in COVID-19 (dated by TCRdb to 2019 to 2021). Receptors were amplified or captured by the immunoSEQ multiplex PCR assay. Not all clones reach the TCRdb copy of this immuneACCESS table, which keeps in-frame sequences only. Checked studies attribute under half of the gap to unresolved V genes and leave the rest unexplained. Within this sample are about 26,000 clones, with roughly 70% of them counted one time only. The ten largest clones take up less than 7.5% of the sample. Sequencing was performed on peripheral blood. These receptors came from a man in his 60s with active or convalescent COVID-19.

This clone showed up just a few times. This chain uses TRBV5-1 with TRBJ1-4; 8 nucleotides align to TRBD1. Per germline, CDR1 SGHRS and CDR2 YFSETQ. V lost 4 bases, J lost 4 bases, and 3 bases stayed unmatched. The CDR3 is 14 residues long. CDR3 amino acids: CASSVTGDNEKLFF. Written as DNA, the CDR3 is TGCGCCAGCAGCGTGACAGGGGATAATGAAAAACTGTTTTTT.

The chain combines TRBV7-9 with TRBJ2-3, with TRBD2 matching over 13 bases. The CDR3 spans 18 residues. With 5 bases clipped from V and 1 base from J, the junction kept 9 bases outside the gene matches. The germline gives CDR1 SEHNR, CDR2 FQNEAQ (reference sequence). CDR3 amino acids: CASSRRTSGGRRTDTQYF. For the CDR3, the DNA is TGTGCCAGCAGCCGGAGGACTAGCGGGGGCCGGCGCACAGATACGCAGTATTTT. Together with reference TRBV7-9 and TRBJ2-3, the CDR3 gives the full variable domain: DTGVSQNPRHKITKRGQNVTFRCDPISEHNRLYWYRQTLGQGPEFLTYFQNEAQLEKSRLLSDRFSAERPKGSFSTLEIQRTEQGDSAMYLCASSRRTSGGRRTDTQYFGPGTRLTVL.

V gene TRBV10-3 combines with J gene TRBJ2-5; D unclear. This CDR3 comprises 13 residues. Germline V gene data show CDR1 as ENHRY and CDR2 as SYGVKD. V was clipped by 8 bases and J by 5 bases, with 15 bases between them. The DNA of the CDR3 is TGTGCCATCCGAGAAGCGAGTCGCGAGACCCAGTACTTC. This translates into CAIREASRETQYF.

This chain uses TRBV7-9 with TRBJ1-2; TRBD1 is a possible D gene (6 bases). Germline assignment: CDR1 SEHNR and CDR2 FQNEAQ (reference sequence). This CDR3 contains 15 residues. V lost 5 bases and J 5 bases, leaving 18 bases between the germline ends. The CDR3 DNA sequence: TGTGCCAGCAGCGAAGGACAGTGGATCCAATATGGCTACACCTTC. The encoded protein is CASSEGQWIQYGYTF.

By its share, this clone is medium-sized. The V call is TRBV4-2, the J call TRBJ2-7; possibly TRBD1 for D (5 bases). This CDR3 region has 13 residues. Germline-derived CDR1 and CDR2 are LGHNA and YNFKEQ. V was pared by 0 bases and J by 7 bases, with 10 bases between. The CDR3 nucleotides read TGTGCCAGCAGCCAAGAAGGGGCACGAGAGCAGTACTTC. Its translation is CASSQEGAREQYF.

This chain connects TRBV11-2 to TRBJ2-5, with a weak D call TRBD2 (5 bases). CDR1 SGHAT and CDR2 FQNNGV come from the germline V gene. This CDR3 contains 16 residues. V was cut by 5 bases and J by 0 bases, with 16 bases left in between. CDR3 in DNA: TGTGCCAGCAGCCCGGGGTCGGGCATAAACCAAGAGACCCAGTACTTC. It encodes CASSPGSGINQETQYF. Using reference TRBV11-2 and TRBJ2-5 for the parts outside the CDR3, the full variable domain is EAGVAQSPRYKIIEKRQSVAFWCNPISGHATLYWYQQILGQGPKLLIQFQNNGVVDDSQLPKDRFSAERLKGVDSTLKIQPAKLEDSAVYLCASSPGSGINQETQYFGPGTRLLVL.

The chain joins TRBV18 to TRBJ2-7, with D unresolved. Germline assignment: CDR1 KGHSH and CDR2 LQKENI. V was trimmed by 2 bases and J by 0 bases, leaving 14 bases between them. The CDR3 totals 16 residues. The CDR3 DNA follows: TGTGCCAGCTCACCAAGAACAGCTCTTAACTCCTACGAGCAGTACTTC. This sequence encodes CASSPRTALNSYEQYF.

This clone has a handful of counts. In DNA form, the CDR3 reads TGCGCCAGCAGCCATAACGGACAGGGGTTTGGCTACACCTTC. Translation gives CASSHNGQGFGYTF. This chain links TRBV4-1 with TRBJ1-2, with 9 positions matching TRBD1. The germline CDR1 and CDR2 sequences are MGHRA and YSYEKL. The CDR3 covers 14 residues. The ends lost 3 bases at V and 7 bases at J; junction bases unmatched: 6.

The J gene is TRBJ2-5, the V gene TRBV12-3 or TRBV12-4; 8 positions agree with TRBD1. The CDR3 is 13 amino acids. V shed 6 bases, J shed 3 bases, and the junction held 3 bases outside the gene matches. The CDR3 sequence: CASRPGGEETQYF. The DNA for the CDR3 is TGTGCCAGCAGGCCAGGGGGCGAAGAGACCCAGTACTTC.

There are a few counts of this clone. V gene TRBV11-1 combines with J gene TRBJ1-1, with D unresolved. The V gene's germline CDR1 is SGHAT and CDR2 FQDESV (reference sequence). Trimming removed 6 bases from V and 3 bases from J, with 8 bases in between. This CDR3 is built from 12 residues. The CDR3 DNA reads as TGTGCCAGCAGTCTCTCCTACACTGAAGCTTTCTTT. It codes for CASSLSYTEAFF.

The chain joins TRBV30 to TRBJ1-2; 8 nucleotides match TRBD1. CDR3 length equals 11 residues. Germline CDR1 reads GTSNPN; CDR2 reads SVGIG (reference sequence). J gave up 10 bases and V 4 bases, and 5 bases lay outside the gene matches. CDR3 region: CAWTTGADYTF. The CDR3 bases are TGTGCCTGGACGACAGGGGCGGACTACACCTTC.

CDR3 in DNA: TGTGCCAGCAGCCCATTCCGGCGGGGGGGGAAACACGAGCAGTACTTC. Its translation: CASSPFRRGGKHEQYF. This sequence joins TRBV21-1 and TRBJ2-7; TRBD2 reflects the table's D call only, with no check against the DNA. TRBV21-1 is a pseudogene locus. The CDR3 is 16 amino acids.

The chain employs TRBV19 and TRBJ2-4, with TRBD1 as a possible D gene (9 bases). Germline CDR1 is LNHDA and CDR2 is SQIVND (reference sequence). The CDR3 is 15 amino acids. V lost 5 bases and J 6 bases, leaving 17 bases between the germline ends. The CDR3 protein is CASSSIAGQGNIQYF. CDR3 sequence (DNA): TGTGCCAGTAGTTCCATAGCGGGACAGGGAAACATTCAGTACTTC.

The chain combines TRBV11-2 with TRBJ1-4; D is unclear. Trimming pared 5 bases from V and 10 bases from J, leaving 20 bases between. The germline gives CDR1 SGHAT, CDR2 FQNNGV. The CDR3 spans 15 residues. The CDR3 DNA follows: TGTGCCAGCAGCCCCCCGGGAAGGGCATCGGGAAAACTGTTTTTT. Its protein product is CASSPPGRASGKLFF.

This clone is medium-sized (0.01 to 0.1%) in the sample. The J gene is TRBJ2-5, the V gene TRBV19; 7 nucleotides agree with TRBD1. The germline V gene has CDR1 LNHDA and CDR2 SQIVND (reference sequence). The CDR3 has 14 residues. J was trimmed by 3 bases and V by 3 bases; bases with no gene match: 4. CDR3 sequence reads: CASSITGEKETQYF. As DNA, the CDR3 is TGTGCCAGTAGTATTACAGGGGAAAAAGAGACCCAGTACTTC.

This clone appeared once. The chain links TRBV19 to TRBJ2-7, with 9 bases lining up with TRBD1. Germline V gene data show CDR1 as LNHDA and CDR2 as SQIVND (reference sequence). CDR3 length: 15 residues. J was trimmed by 2 bases and V by 5 bases; bases with no gene match: 7. The CDR3 DNA is TGTGCCAGTAGTCGGCGGGACAGGGTTACCTACGAGCAGTACTTC. It specifies CASSRRDRVTYEQYF.

V and J are TRBV6-6 and TRBJ2-7; 8 bases align to TRBD1. Trimming removed 5 bases from V and 5 bases from J; junction bases left unmatched: 5. The V gene's germline CDR1 is MNHNY and CDR2 SVGAGI (reference sequence). The CDR3 length is 13 residues. The CDR3 DNA reads as TGTGCCAGCAGTGGACAGGGTCGCCACGAGCAGTACTTC. Amino acid sequence: CASSGQGRHEQYF.

The chain is built from TRBV24-1 and TRBJ1-4, with D perhaps matching TRBD1 (6 bases). V was clipped by 3 bases and J by 10 bases, with 8 bases between them. Germline V gene data show CDR1 as KGHDR and CDR2 as SFDVKD. This CDR3 region has 12 residues. Here the CDR3 DNA reads TGTGCCACCAGTGATACACAGGGAAAACTGTTTTTT. This translates into CATSDTQGKLFF.

The rearrangement joins TRBV5-1 to TRBJ1-3, with 8 bases matching TRBD1. Germline V gene sequence: CDR1 SGHRS, CDR2 YFSETQ. With V trimmed by 4 bases and J by 0 bases, 6 bases remained unmatched. The CDR3 covers 16 residues. CDR3 amino acids: CASSPGQAFSGNTIYF. The DNA of the CDR3 is TGCGCCAGCAGCCCGGGACAGGCCTTCTCTGGAAACACCATATATTTT. The full variable domain, rest sourced from reference TRBV5-1 and TRBJ1-3, is KAGVTQTPRYLIKTRGQQVTLSCSPISGHRSVSWYQQTPGQGLQFLFEYFSETQRNKGNFPGRFSGRQFSNSRSEMNVSTLELGDSALYLCASSPGQAFSGNTIYFGEGSWLTVV.

This chain links TRBV6-5 with TRBJ1-2; 8 bases map to TRBD1. This CDR3 contains 14 residues. With 4 bases clipped from V and 4 bases from J, the junction kept 5 bases outside the gene matches. Germline CDR1 is MNHEY and CDR2 is SVGAGI. The CDR3 DNA sequence: TGTGCCAGCAGTTGGAACGACAGGGGCTATGGCTACACCTTC. It yields the protein CASSWNDRGYGYTF.

The chain recombines TRBV6-5 with TRBJ2-3; D call uncertain. Germline loops: CDR1 MNHEY, CDR2 SVGAGI. The V end lost 0 bases, the J end lost 2 bases, and 12 bases lay between the germline ends. The CDR3 contains 16 residues. CDR3 in amino acids: CASSYSGWQITDTQYF. The CDR3 DNA reads as TGTGCCAGCAGTTACTCCGGGTGGCAGATCACAGATACGCAGTATTTT.

The gene calls are TRBV6-1 and TRBJ2-7, with a weak D call TRBD2 (5 bases). The V gene's germline CDR1 is MNHNS and CDR2 SASEGT. CDR3 length: 14 amino acids. V was trimmed by 5 bases and J by 2 bases, leaving 13 bases between them. CDR3 residues: CASSPSSGAYEQYF. The CDR3 nucleotides read TGTGCCAGCAGTCCATCAAGCGGAGCCTACGAGCAGTACTTC.

The chain links TRBV5-6 to TRBJ2-7, with 10 bases identical to TRBD1. The CDR3 length is 14 residues. The ends lost 3 bases at V and 2 bases at J; junction bases unmatched: 2. The germline CDR1 and CDR2 sequences are SGHDT and YYEEEE. CDR3 loop: CASSSGTGAYEQYF. CDR3 DNA: TGTGCCAGCAGCTCCGGGACAGGGGCCTACGAGCAGTACTTC.

The table lists this clone with a count of one. The J gene is TRBJ2-7, the V gene TRBV6-6; 8 bases match TRBD1. CDR3 length: 15 residues. The junction had 6 bases not matched to a gene; V was cut back by 0 bases and J by 5 bases. The germline V gene has CDR1 MNHNY and CDR2 SVGAGI (reference sequence). The CDR3 is CASSYSAGGKDEQYF. The CDR3 coding sequence is TGTGCCAGCAGTTACTCTGCAGGGGGCAAGGACGAGCAGTACTTC.

V gene TRBV9 combines with J gene TRBJ1-1; D is unresolved. The CDR3 is made up of 13 amino acids. CDR1 is SGDLS and CDR2 is YYNGEE in the germline V gene. Between the trimmed V and J ends, which lost 0 bases and 1 base, there was a span of 4 bases. CDR3 in DNA: TGTGCCAGCAGCGTAGCACAGAACACTGAAGCTTTCTTT. Residues: CASSVAQNTEAFF.

V usage is TRBV1 and J usage is TRBJ1-1. TRBV1 is a pseudogene. The CDR3 extends over 15 amino acids. The CDR3 region has the DNA TGCACCAGCAGCCAAGGTGCTTCAGAGGGCACTGAAGCTTTCTTT. This sequence encodes CTSSQGASEGTEAFF.

The V and J genes are TRBV6-1 and TRBJ1-1; TRBD1 agrees at 10 bases. With V trimmed by 8 bases and J by 5 bases, 8 bases remained unmatched. Germline V gene sequence: CDR1 MNHNS, CDR2 SASEGT. CDR3 length equals 14 residues. The CDR3 sequence is CASSSDRGRTEAFF. The DNA for the CDR3 is TGTGCCAGCTCCAGTGACAGGGGGCGTACTGAAGCTTTCTTT.

The V call is TRBV7-3, the J call TRBJ2-1; 7 positions match TRBD2. CDR3 length: 15 residues. With 6 bases clipped from V and 1 base from J, the junction kept 6 bases outside the gene matches. The germline V gene has CDR1 SGHTA and CDR2 FQGTGA. The CDR3 is CASRPERGSYNEQFF. As DNA, the CDR3 is TGTGCCAGCAGACCAGAGCGGGGTTCCTACAATGAGCAGTTCTTC.

This clone appeared a single time. The J gene is TRBJ1-2, the V gene TRBV2, with D hard to call. V was trimmed by 6 bases and J by 4 bases, leaving 6 bases between them. The CDR3 totals 11 residues. From germline, CDR1 is SNHLY and CDR2 FYNNEI. The CDR3 is CASSNVYGYTF. DNA of the CDR3: TGTGCCAGCAGCAATGTCTATGGCTACACCTTC. The full variable domain, completed using reference TRBV2 and TRBJ1-2, is EPEVTQTPSHQVTQMGQEVILRCVPISNHLYFYWYRQILGQKVEFLVSFYNNEISEKSEIFDDQFSVERPDGSNFTLKIRSTKLEDSAMYFCASSNVYGYTFGSGTRLTVV.

The chain links TRBV28 to TRBJ1-3, with a weak D call TRBD1 (6 bases). The CDR3 is 17 residues long. Germline CDR1 and CDR2: MDHEN and SYDVKM. Trimming stripped 3 bases from V and 0 bases from J, with 15 bases between. The CDR3 reads CASSLGSTGLSGNTIYF. CDR3 coding DNA: TGTGCCAGCAGTTTGGGGAGCACAGGGCTCTCTGGAAACACCATATATTTT. The entire variable domain, with the rest obtained from reference TRBV28 and TRBJ1-3, is as follows: DVKVTQSSRYLVKRTGEKVFLECVQDMDHENMFWYRQDPGLGLRLIYFSYDVKMKEKGDIPEGYSVSREKKERFSLILESASTNQTSMYLCASSLGSTGLSGNTIYFGEGSWLTVV.

This clone was seen only a few times. The gene calls are TRBV19 and TRBJ1-5; TRBD1 matches at 8 bases. The CDR3 extends over 15 amino acids. J lost 5 bases, V lost 6 bases, and 9 bases had no gene match. CDR1 and CDR2 from the germline V gene are LNHDA and SQIVND (reference sequence). The CDR3 reads CASSSGTGFHQPQHF. CDR3 DNA sequence: TGTGCCAGTAGCTCCGGGACAGGCTTCCATCAGCCCCAGCATTTT.